This T cell receptor (beta chain) was obtained from a study of blood T cells in healthy people across ages. A second 7 to 11 cycle PCR used barcoded and J-beta primers. One entry per CDR3 protein results from TCRdb running MiXCR on the 5' RACE reads. The table lists some 1,000,000 distinct CDR3 sequences, 20% to 25% of them singletons. Germline CDR1 reads SGHVS; CDR2 reads FNYEAQ. Deletions cut 5 bases from V and 0 bases from J, with 25 bases between. The length of the CDR3 is 19 residues. These data also featured in a second study, about T cells of mothers and their children. That work states: For the second PCR, the M1S primer put in sample barcodes and 2-4 random nucleotides. Relative to unrelated pairs, biologically related mother-child dyads exhibited marginally greater, non-significant overlap.

J is TRBJ1-1 and V is TRBV7-6; the D gene is possibly TRBD1 (6 bases). This sequence originates from a girl under 10 years old in good health. Sequencing was performed on blood. The CDR3 DNA reads as TGTGCCAGCAGCCCGACAACCCGGGGGGGCGTCGGGGTGAACACTGAAGCTTTCTTT. Protein product: CASSPTTRGGVGVNTEAFF.